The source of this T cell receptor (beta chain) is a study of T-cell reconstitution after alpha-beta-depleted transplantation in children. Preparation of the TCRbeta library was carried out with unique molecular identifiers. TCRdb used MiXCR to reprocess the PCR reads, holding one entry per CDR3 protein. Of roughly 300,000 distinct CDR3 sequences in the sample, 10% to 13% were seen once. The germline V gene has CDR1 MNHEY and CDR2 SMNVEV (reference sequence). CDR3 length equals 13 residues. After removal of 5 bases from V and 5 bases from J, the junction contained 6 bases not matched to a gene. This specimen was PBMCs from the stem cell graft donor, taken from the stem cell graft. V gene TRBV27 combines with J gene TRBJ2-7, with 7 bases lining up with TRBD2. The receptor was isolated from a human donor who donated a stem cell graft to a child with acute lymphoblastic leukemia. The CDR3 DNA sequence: TGTGCCAGCAGTAAGATAACTAGCGACGAGCAGTACTTC. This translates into CASSKITSDEQYF.